The subject of this entry is one TCR beta chain. This clone's antigen is unknown. Base quality data are lacking; no much larger clone is found one base away. Trimmed from V: 1 base; trimmed from J: 5 bases; junction bases lacking a gene match: 7. The CDR3 runs 15 amino acids, cysteine and phenylalanine included. CDR3 DNA is the only sequence kept; it has 45 bases, read in frame from the first base. Sequences LNHNV (CDR1) and YYDKDF (CDR2) are obtained from the germline V gene (reference sequence). The treatment or condition label here, explained by the study, means: in vitro stimulation with specific CMV peptide epitopes to enrich CMV-specific T cells. This entry belongs to a study of T cell repertoires in cytomegalovirus infection (dated 2019 in TCRdb). Study-level background: Recently identified HLA-C-restricted CMV epitopes, whose presentation resists viral immunomodulation, were targeted by peptide stimulations together with well-studied HLA-B-restricted epitopes. Because public TCR beta signatures pointed to carriage of CMV infection together with the matching HLA type, the HLA type of each donor mattered for the analysis. Overall study results and their limits: In the ex vivo response, HLA-C-restricted CMV-specific TCR beta clonotypes were dominant, and in two of eight donors the single most frequent clonotype came from this HLA-C-restricted group. In both this cohort and an independent cohort of 350 or so donors, the cumulative frequency of public TCR beta family members distinguished carriers of CMV infection plus the relevant HLA type.

TCRdb names Illumina HiSeq 1500 as the instrument used. Clones were called with MiXCR by TCRdb after fastp trimmed the public reads at Q25, and only in-frame beta chains were retained. When rows share a CDR3 protein, they turn into one entry using the most common DNA and genes. The sample table records fewer than 1,000,000 distinct CDR3 sequences; roughly 30% of these occur just once. The ten largest clones add up to around 15% of the sample. This receptor chain uses TRBV15 and TRBJ2-5; 7 bases in between match TRBD1. The sequencing here drew on cultured CD8+ T cells from PBMCs, taken from culture after CMV antigen stimulation. The clonotype comes from a human donor in good health (CMV status not recorded). Some clones in this sample may be carry-over from other donors' samples. The CDR3 protein: CATSRVRGRRETQYF. The nucleotide sequence reads as follows: TGTGCCACCAGCAGAGTGAGGGGGCGCCGGGAGACCCAGTACTTC.